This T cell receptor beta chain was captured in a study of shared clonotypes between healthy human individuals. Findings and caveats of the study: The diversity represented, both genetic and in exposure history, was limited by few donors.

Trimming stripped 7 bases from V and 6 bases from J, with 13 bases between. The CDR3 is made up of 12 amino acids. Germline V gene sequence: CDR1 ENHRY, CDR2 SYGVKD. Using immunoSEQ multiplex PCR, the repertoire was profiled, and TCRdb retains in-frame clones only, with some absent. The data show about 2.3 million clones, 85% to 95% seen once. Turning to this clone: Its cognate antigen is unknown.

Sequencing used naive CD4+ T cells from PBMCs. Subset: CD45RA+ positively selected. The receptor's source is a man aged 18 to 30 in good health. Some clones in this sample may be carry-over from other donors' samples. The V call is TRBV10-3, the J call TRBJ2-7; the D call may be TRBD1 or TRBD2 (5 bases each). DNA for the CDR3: TGTGCCATCAACTCGGGACGGGGCGAGCAGTACTTC. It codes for CAINSGRGEQYF.